The next 14 T cell receptor beta chains were all read from a single sample in a study of cytomegalovirus exposure and HLA in healthy donors. Amplification used 60 Vbeta primers and 13 Jbeta primers. Repertoires were generated with immunoSEQ multiplex PCR, while TCRdb's copy carries only in-frame clones and drops some. Here the sample spans some 100,000 clones, about 80% being singletons. The specimen sequenced was PBMCs. Receptor source: a man in his forties or fifties in good health and CMV-seropositive.

This clone was seen only a few times. The V call is TRBV18, the J call TRBJ1-1, with D perhaps matching TRBD1 (6 bases). V was shortened by 2 bases and J by 3 bases, with 7 bases between the two germline ends. Germline assignment: CDR1 KGHSH and CDR2 LQKENI. This CDR3 spans 13 amino acids. This chain's CDR3 is CASSPGQHTEAFF. The CDR3 DNA follows: TGTGCCAGCTCACCAGGACAGCACACTGAAGCTTTCTTT.

The chain is built from TRBV5-5 and TRBJ2-7; 10 nucleotides agree with TRBD1. Looked up from germline, CDR1 is SGHKS and CDR2 is YYEKEE (reference sequence). The CDR3 spans 15 residues. Trimming took 4 bases from V and 4 from J; bases not matched to a gene: 8. In DNA form, the CDR3 reads TGTGCCAGCAGCCCCCGTGACAGGGGGCCGTACGAGCAGTACTTC. Translated: CASSPRDRGPYEQYF.

This clone was detected a few times. This chain uses TRBV12-2 with TRBJ2-7; TRBD2 is the table's D call and was not checked against the DNA. TRBV12-2 is labeled a pseudogene. This CDR3 region has 13 residues. CDR3 nucleotide sequence: TGTGCAAGTCGCCCTTATACGCGCTACGAGCAGTACTTC. As protein: CASRPYTRYEQYF.

The chain carries TRBV30 and TRBJ2-7; the match to TRBD1 covers 7 bases. Germline assignment: CDR1 GTSNPN and CDR2 SVGIG (reference sequence). V gave up 1 base and J gave up 3 bases; unmatched junction bases: 12. CDR3 length: 16 amino acids. CDR3: CAWSGKQGKVGYEQYF. The CDR3 DNA sequence: TGTGCCTGGAGTGGGAAACAGGGGAAGGTTGGCTACGAGCAGTACTTC.

V is TRBV5-1 and J is TRBJ2-3; no clear D. CDR1 and CDR2 (germline): SGHRS, YFSETQ. The V end was cut by 4 bases, the J end by 2 bases, with 14 bases between. The CDR3 loop spans 15 amino acids. The CDR3 sequence is CASSPPLADTDTQYF. The CDR3, as DNA: TGCGCCAGCAGCCCACCTCTGGCAGACACAGATACGCAGTATTTT. Complete variable domain (other parts from reference TRBV5-1 and TRBJ2-3): KAGVTQTPRYLIKTRGQQVTLSCSPISGHRSVSWYQQTPGQGLQFLFEYFSETQRNKGNFPGRFSGRQFSNSRSEMNVSTLELGDSALYLCASSPPLADTDTQYFGPGTRLTVL.

CDR3 sequence (DNA): TGTGCCAGTAACCCCCTCTATAGCAATCAGCCCCAGCATTTT. Protein product: CASNPLYSNQPQHF. The rearrangement links TRBV19 to TRBJ1-5; D is ambiguous. Germline-derived CDR1 and CDR2 are LNHDA and SQIVND (reference sequence). The V and J ends lost 7 bases and 0 bases respectively, with 10 bases between them. The CDR3 sequence is 14 residues long.

The table lists this clone with a count of one. This chain links TRBV6-5 with TRBJ2-1; 14 bases agree with TRBD2. CDR1 is MNHEY, CDR2 SVGAGI, per germline. Trimming cost V 4 bases and J 6 bases; bases outside gene matches: 2. The CDR3 has 15 residues. The CDR3: CASSSGTSGSNEQFF. The CDR3 DNA reads TGTGCCAGCAGTTCCGGGACTAGCGGGAGCAATGAGCAGTTCTTC.

V usage is TRBV5-6 and J usage is TRBJ1-3; the D gene is possibly TRBD1 (5 bases). V shed 2 bases and J shed 6 bases, with 15 bases lying between them. The germline V gene has CDR1 SGHDT and CDR2 YYEEEE. This CDR3 comprises 15 residues. The CDR3 protein is CASSFVAGLENTIYF. Written as DNA, the CDR3 is TGTGCCAGCAGCTTTGTAGCGGGGCTGGAAAACACCATATATTTT.

The chain has TRBV18 and TRBJ1-5, with TRBD1 matching over 7 bases. The CDR3 is made up of 14 amino acids. Germline values: CDR1 KGHSH, CDR2 LQKENI. Trimming cost V 6 bases and J 5 bases; bases outside gene matches: 7. CDR3 DNA sequence: TGTGCCAGCTCCGAGGGGGCTGCCCATCAGCCCCAGCATTTT. This translates into CASSEGAAHQPQHF.

The sample holds one count of this clone. J is TRBJ2-7 and V is TRBV7-2, with D perhaps TRBD1 (6 bases). This CDR3 spans 16 amino acids. V dropped 1 base and J dropped 4 bases, with 17 bases sitting between them. In germline, CDR1 is SGHTA, CDR2 FQGNSA. CDR3 DNA: TGTGCCAGCAGCTTAGGGGGCGGCAGGGGCGGGTACGAGCAGTACTTC. Protein product: CASSLGGGRGGYEQYF.

The V call is TRBV28, the J call TRBJ1-2; 8 nucleotides line up with TRBD1. The CDR3 consists of 16 residues. With 5 bases clipped from V and 4 bases from J, the junction kept 12 bases outside the gene matches. Germline V CDR1 and CDR2: MDHEN, SYDVKM. CDR3 in DNA: TGTGCCAGCAGTCTGAGCTCCGGGACAGGAGCCTATGGCTACACCTTC. This gives the protein CASSLSSGTGAYGYTF.

The chain combines TRBV27 with TRBJ1-1, with 7 positions matching TRBD1. Germline CDR1 and CDR2: MNHEY and SMNVEV (reference sequence). The J segment lost 4 bases and the V segment lost 6 bases, leaving 5 bases of the junction unmatched. The CDR3 has 13 amino acids. The CDR3 spells CASSPPGGTEAFF. The CDR3 nucleotides are TGTGCCAGCAGCCCCCCAGGGGGCACTGAAGCTTTCTTT.

The chain is built from TRBV19 and TRBJ2-1; 13 bases align to TRBD2. The CDR3 totals 15 residues. The junction had 8 bases not matched to a gene; V was cut back by 6 bases and J by 9 bases. Germline CDR1 and CDR2: LNHDA and SQIVND (reference sequence). The CDR3 coding sequence is TGTGCCAGTAGCTTTACTAGCGGGGGGGCGGGTGAGCAGTTCTTC. Its translation: CASSFTSGGAGEQFF. Full variable domain (missing parts from reference TRBV19 and TRBJ2-1): DGGITQSPKYLFRKEGQNVTLSCEQNLNHDAMYWYRQDPGQGLRLIYYSQIVNDFQKGDIAEGYSVSREKKESFPLTVTSAQKNPTAFYLCASSFTSGGAGEQFFGPGTRLTVL.

The genes are TRBV5-6 and TRBJ2-1; maybe TRBD2 (5 bases). Trimming pared 5 bases from V and 3 bases from J, leaving 15 bases between. CDR3 length: 15 amino acids. The germline gives CDR1 SGHDT, CDR2 YYEEEE. The DNA of the CDR3 is TGTGCCAGCAGTTCCAGGCGAACTAGCTACAATGAGCAGTTCTTC. Encoded protein: CASSSRRTSYNEQFF.